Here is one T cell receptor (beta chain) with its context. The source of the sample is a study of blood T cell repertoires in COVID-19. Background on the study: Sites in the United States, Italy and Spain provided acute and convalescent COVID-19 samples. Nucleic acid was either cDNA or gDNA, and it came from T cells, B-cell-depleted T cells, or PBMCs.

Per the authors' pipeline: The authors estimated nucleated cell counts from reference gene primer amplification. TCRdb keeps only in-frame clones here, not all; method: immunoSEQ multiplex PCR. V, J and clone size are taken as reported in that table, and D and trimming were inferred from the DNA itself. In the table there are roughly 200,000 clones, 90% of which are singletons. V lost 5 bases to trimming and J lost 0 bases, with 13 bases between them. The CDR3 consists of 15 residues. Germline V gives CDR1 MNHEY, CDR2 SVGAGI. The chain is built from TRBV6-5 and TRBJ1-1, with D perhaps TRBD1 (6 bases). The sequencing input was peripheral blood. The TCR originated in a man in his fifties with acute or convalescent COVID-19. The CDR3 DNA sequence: TGTGCCAGCAGTCTTTCGACAGGCCTGAACACTGAAGCTTTCTTT. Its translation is CASSLSTGLNTEAFF.